The source of this TCR beta chain is a study of T cells in Graves' hyperthyroidism and ophthalmopathy. Study findings and constraints: It was a median about 7.1 months before onset that the model predicted ophthalmopathy. Blood also showed most of the thyroid clonotypes that were expanded above 0.001.

This clonotype was counted once. The antigen remains unidentified. Uncontrolled infection, other autoimmune disease, pregnancy or lactation disqualified patients from enrolment. Diagnoses used clinical symptoms, serum thyroxine and TRAb, thyroid ultrasound and orbital computed tomography. CDR3 length equals 14 residues. Germline CDR1 and CDR2: SGDLS and YYNGEE. Trimming left V 2 bases short and J 5 bases short, with 10 bases between. TCR beta CDR3 regions were amplified from RNA. HTBI primers were employed in a first-round RT-PCR of the TCR CDR3. TCRdb itself ran the multiplex PCR reads through MiXCR, one entry per CDR3 protein. This table holds approximately 400,000 distinct CDR3 sequences, about 18% found once.

Input material: blood. The TCR comes from a man between 18 and 35 years old with Graves' ophthalmopathy. The genes are TRBV9 and TRBJ1-4; the D gene is possibly TRBD1 (6 bases). The CDR3 loop is CASSVTDRNEKLFF. The DNA of the CDR3 is TGTGCCAGCAGCGTCACGGACAGAAATGAAAAACTGTTTTTT.